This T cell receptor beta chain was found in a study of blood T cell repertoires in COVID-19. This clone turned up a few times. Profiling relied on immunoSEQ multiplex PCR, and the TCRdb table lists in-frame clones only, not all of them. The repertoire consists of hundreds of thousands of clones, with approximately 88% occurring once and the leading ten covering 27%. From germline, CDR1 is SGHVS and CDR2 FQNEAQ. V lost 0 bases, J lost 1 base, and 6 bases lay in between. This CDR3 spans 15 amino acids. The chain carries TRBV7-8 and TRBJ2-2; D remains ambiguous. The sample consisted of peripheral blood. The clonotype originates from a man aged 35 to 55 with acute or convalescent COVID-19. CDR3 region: CASSLAELNTGELFF. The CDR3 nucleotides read TGTGCCAGCAGCTTAGCCGAACTGAACACCGGGGAGCTGTTTTTT.